The T cell receptor (beta chain) described here comes from a study of identical twins. TCRdb used MiXCR to reprocess the 5' RACE reads, holding one entry per CDR3 protein. The data show about 530,000 distinct CDR3 sequences, around 24% seen once. V gave up 3 bases and J gave up 7 bases, with 15 bases separating them. The CDR3 extends over 13 amino acids. The germline CDR1 and CDR2 sequences are DFQATT and SNEGSKA (reference sequence). This same sample was also taken into another study, of yellow fever vaccine responses in identical twins.

V and J are TRBV20-1 and TRBJ1-2; D remains ambiguous. The material sequenced was CD4+ T cells sorted from blood. The sequence came from a woman in her late teens or twenties in good health. The CDR3 DNA reads as TGCAGTGCTAGTTTGCCGGGGTTTGGTGGCTACACCTTC. Amino acids: CSASLPGFGGYTF.